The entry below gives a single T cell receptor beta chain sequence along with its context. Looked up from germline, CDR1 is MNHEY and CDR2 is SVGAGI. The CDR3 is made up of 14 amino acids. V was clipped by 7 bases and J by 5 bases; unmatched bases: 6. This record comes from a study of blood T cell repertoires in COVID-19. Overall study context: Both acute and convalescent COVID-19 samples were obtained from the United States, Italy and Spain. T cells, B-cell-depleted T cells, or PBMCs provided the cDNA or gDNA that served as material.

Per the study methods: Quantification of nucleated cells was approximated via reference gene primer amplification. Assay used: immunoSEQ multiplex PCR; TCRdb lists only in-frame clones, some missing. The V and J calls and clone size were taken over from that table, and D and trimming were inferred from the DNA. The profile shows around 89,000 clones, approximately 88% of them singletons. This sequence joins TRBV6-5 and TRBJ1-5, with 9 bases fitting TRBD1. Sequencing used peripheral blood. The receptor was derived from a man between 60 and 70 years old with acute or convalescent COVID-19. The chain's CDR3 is CASNRGQGYQPQHF. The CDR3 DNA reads TGTGCCAGCAACAGGGGACAGGGATATCAGCCCCAGCATTTT.